This T cell receptor beta chain was profiled in a study of T cell clusters in autoimmune cytopenias. Study findings and constraints: Physiological T cell clusters of healthy donors were apparently absent in primary autoimmune cytopenia patients. TRB repertoire shifts in secondary cytopenia and chronic lymphocytic leukemia mostly reflected lymphoma, not autoimmunity.

TRB was amplified from roughly 250 ng of peripheral blood genomic DNA per sample. This clonotype ranks as medium-sized in terms of frequency. Its target is not known. TRB rearrangements were amplified by touch-down multiplex PCR with mixed TRB-A/B primers. TCRdb reworked the multiplex PCR reads into one entry per CDR3 protein, no DNA. Its table lists around 2,700 distinct CDR3 sequences. The V gene's germline CDR1 is KGHSH and CDR2 LQKENI. The length of the CDR3 is 14 residues. These data were also filed under a second study, of T cell repertoires in aging, cancer and after chemotherapy. From that paper: Repeat sampling of healthy donors over several months to years showed clear clonal overlap. Across the chemotherapy interval, each cancer cohort showed higher median generation probability, suggesting thymic rebound.

The sequence derives from a human donor in good health. The gene calls are TRBV18 and TRBJ2-7; TCRdb returns TRBD1, unconfirmable since there is no DNA. Sequenced sample: peripheral blood. The CDR3 sequence is CASSPGQGNHEQYF.